Included here is one T cell receptor (beta chain) sequence, with context. Its specific antigen is unknown. No per-base quality is available; no much larger clone lies one base away. The library came from the immunoSEQ multiplex PCR assay. In its TCRdb copy, this immuneACCESS table keeps in-frame sequences only and misses some clones. Where compared with another copy, unresolved V genes explain less than half of these, and the others have no known cause. The sample table records approximately 90,000 clones; around 93% of these occur just once. The ten largest clones take up approximately 0.9% of the sample. The data belong to a study of T cell changes during pregnancy in multiple sclerosis (dated by TCRdb to about 2019). Broadly, across the study: In women with multiple sclerosis, the researchers looked at how the T cell repertoire shifted as pregnancy progressed.

Sequenced here: peripheral blood, sampled before pregnancy. The receptor was derived from a female donor with multiple sclerosis, enrolled in a pregnancy study.

The CDR3 protein is CASTKEGTSTDTQYF. The DNA sequence is as follows: TGTGCCAGCACCAAAGAGGGCACAAGCACAGATACGCAGTATTTT. The chain was built from TRBV2 and TRBJ2-3; TRBD2 is a weak D gene call, 5 bases matching. V is pared back by 7 bases and J by 0 bases, with 14 bases lying between the germline termini. CDR1 and CDR2 are drawn from the germline V gene: SNHLY, FYNNEI. The CDR3 has 15 amino acids, counting the end cysteine and phenylalanine. Of the read, only the CDR3 DNA is kept; its 45 bases are in frame from base 1.